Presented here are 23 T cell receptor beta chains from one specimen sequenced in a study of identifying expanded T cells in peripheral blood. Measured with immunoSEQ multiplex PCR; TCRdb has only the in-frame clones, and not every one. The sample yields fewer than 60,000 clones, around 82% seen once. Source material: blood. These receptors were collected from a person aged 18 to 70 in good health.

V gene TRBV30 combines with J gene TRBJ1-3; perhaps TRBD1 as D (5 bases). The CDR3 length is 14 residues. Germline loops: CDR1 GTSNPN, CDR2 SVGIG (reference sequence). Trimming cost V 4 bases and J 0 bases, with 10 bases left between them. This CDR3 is CAWTPGNSGNTIYF. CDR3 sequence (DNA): TGTGCCTGGACCCCAGGGAACTCTGGAAACACCATATATTTT.

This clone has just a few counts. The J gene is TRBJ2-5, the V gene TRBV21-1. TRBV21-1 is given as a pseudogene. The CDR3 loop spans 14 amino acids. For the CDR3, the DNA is TGTGCCAGCAAAGGGGCTTCCCTTCGGGGGACCCAGTACTTC. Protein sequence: CASKGASLRGTQYF.

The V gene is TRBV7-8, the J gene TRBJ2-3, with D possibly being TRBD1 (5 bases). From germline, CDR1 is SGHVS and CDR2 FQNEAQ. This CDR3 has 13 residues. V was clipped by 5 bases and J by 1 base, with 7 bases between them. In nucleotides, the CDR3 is TGTGCCAGCAGCAAAGGGGGCACAGATACGCAGTATTTT. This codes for CASSKGGTDTQYF. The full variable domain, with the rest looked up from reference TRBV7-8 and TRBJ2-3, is GAGVSQSPRYKVAKRGQDVALRCDPISGHVSLFWYQQALGQGPEFLTYFQNEAQLDKSGLPSDRFFAERPEGSVSTLKIQRTQQEDSAVYLCASSKGGTDTQYFGPGTRLTVL.

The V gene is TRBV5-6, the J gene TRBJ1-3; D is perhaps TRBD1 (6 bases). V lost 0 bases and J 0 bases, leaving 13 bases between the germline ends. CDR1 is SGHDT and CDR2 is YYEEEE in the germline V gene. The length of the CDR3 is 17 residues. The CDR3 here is CASSLAPTGISGNTIYF. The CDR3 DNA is TGTGCCAGCAGCTTGGCCCCGACAGGAATCTCTGGAAACACCATATATTTT.

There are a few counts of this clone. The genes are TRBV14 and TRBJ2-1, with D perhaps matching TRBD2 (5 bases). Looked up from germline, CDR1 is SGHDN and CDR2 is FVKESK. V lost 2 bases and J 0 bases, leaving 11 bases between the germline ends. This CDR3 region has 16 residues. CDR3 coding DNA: TGTGCCAGCAGCCAAAGAAGGCTAGCCTCCTACAATGAGCAGTTCTTC. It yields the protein CASSQRRLASYNEQFF.

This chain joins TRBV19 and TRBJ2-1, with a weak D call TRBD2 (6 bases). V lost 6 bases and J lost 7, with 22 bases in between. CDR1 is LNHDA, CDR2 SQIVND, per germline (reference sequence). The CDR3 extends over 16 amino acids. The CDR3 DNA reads TGTGCCAGTAGGAGCCGGGACTCGGGGGTTTCGAATGAGCAGTTCTTC. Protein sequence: CASRSRDSGVSNEQFF.

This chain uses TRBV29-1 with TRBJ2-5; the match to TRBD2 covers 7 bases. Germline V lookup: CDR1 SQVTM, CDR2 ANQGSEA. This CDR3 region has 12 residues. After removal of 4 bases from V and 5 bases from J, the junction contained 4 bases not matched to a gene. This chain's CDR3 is CSVGTSLETQYF. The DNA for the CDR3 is TGCAGCGTTGGGACTAGTCTTGAGACCCAGTACTTC.

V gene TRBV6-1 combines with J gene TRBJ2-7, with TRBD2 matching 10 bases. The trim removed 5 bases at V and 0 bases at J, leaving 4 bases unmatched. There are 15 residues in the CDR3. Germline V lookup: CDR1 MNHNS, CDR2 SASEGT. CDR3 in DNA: TGTGCCAGCAGTTTTAGCGGGGGGAGCTCCTACGAGCAGTACGTC. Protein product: CASSFSGGSSYEQYV.

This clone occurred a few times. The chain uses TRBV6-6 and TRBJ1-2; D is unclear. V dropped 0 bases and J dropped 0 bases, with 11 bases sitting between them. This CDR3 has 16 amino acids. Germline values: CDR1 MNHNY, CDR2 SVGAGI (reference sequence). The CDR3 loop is CASSYSMQETNYGYTF. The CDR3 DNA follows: TGTGCCAGCAGTTACTCGATGCAGGAAACTAACTATGGCTACACCTTC.

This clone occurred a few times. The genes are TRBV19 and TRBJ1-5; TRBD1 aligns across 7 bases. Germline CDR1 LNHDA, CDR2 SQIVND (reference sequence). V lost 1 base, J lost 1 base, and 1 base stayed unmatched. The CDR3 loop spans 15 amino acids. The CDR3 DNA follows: TGTGCCAGTAGTATAGGACAGGGAAGCAATCAGCCCCAGCATTTT. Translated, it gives CASSIGQGSNQPQHF.

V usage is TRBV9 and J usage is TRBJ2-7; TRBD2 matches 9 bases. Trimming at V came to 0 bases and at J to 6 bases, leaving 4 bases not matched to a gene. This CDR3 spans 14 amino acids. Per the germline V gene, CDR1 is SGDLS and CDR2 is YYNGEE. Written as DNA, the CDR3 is TGTGCCAGCAGCGTAGCGGGTAGCGGGAGCGAGCAGTACTTC. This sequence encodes CASSVAGSGSEQYF.

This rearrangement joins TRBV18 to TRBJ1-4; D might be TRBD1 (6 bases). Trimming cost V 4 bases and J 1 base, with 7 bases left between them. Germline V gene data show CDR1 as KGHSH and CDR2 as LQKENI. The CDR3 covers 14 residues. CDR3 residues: CASSQDRTNEKLFF. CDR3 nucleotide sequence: TGTGCCAGCTCACAGGACAGAACTAATGAAAAACTGTTTTTT.

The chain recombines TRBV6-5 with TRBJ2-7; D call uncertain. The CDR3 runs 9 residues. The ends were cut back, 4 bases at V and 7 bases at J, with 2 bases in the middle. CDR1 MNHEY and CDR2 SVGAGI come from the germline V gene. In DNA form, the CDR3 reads TGTGCCAGCAGTTTTGAGCAGTACTTC. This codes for CASSFEQYF.

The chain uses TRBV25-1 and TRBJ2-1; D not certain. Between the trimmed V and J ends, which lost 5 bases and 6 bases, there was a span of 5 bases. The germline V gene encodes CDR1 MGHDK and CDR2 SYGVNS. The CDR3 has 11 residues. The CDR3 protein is CASSLGNEQFF. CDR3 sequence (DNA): TGTGCCAGCAGTCTGGGCAATGAGCAGTTCTTC.

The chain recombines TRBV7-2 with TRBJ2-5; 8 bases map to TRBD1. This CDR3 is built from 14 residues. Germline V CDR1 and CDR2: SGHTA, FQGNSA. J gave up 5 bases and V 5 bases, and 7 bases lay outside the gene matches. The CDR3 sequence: CASSTGGTGETQYF. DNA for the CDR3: TGTGCCAGCAGCACAGGGGGTACGGGGGAGACCCAGTACTTC.

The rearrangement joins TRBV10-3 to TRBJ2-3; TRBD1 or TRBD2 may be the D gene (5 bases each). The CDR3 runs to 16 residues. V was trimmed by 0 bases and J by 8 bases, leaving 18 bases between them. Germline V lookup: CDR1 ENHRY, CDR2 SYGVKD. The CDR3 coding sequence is TGTGCCATCAGTGAGTCTCTGGGGGACCTTAGAGGTACGCAGTATTTT. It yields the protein CAISESLGDLRGTQYF.

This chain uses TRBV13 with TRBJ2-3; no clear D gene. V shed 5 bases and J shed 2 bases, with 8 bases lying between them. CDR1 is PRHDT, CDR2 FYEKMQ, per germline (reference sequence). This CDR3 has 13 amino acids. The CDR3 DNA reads TGTGCCAGCAGCCTCCGGACCACAGATACGCAGTATTTT. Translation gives CASSLRTTDTQYF.

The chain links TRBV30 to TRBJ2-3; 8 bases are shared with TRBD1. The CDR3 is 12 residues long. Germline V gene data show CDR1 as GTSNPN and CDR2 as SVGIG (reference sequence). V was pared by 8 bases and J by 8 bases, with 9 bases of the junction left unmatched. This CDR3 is CARDRGSGTQYF. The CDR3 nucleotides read TGTGCCCGAGACAGGGGATCGGGTACGCAGTATTTT.

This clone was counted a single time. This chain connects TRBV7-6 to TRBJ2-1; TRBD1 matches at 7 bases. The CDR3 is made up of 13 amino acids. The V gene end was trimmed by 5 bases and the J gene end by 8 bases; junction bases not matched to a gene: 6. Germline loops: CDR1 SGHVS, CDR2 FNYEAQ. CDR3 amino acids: CASSLTTGYEQFF. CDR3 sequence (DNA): TGTGCCAGCAGCCTTACGACAGGGTATGAGCAGTTCTTC.

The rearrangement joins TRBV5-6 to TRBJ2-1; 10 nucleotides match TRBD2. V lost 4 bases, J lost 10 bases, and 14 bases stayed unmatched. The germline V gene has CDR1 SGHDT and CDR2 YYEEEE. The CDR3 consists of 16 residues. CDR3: CASSRWDKRGGREQFF. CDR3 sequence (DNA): TGTGCCAGCAGCCGTTGGGATAAGCGGGGGGGCCGAGAGCAGTTCTTC.

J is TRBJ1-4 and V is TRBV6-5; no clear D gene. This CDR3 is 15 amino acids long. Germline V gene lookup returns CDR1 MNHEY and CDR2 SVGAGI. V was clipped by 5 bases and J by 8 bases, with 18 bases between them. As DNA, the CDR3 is TGTGCCAGCAGTAGTTCGGGCTCGTCGTTGGAAAAACTGTTTTTT. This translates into CASSSSGSSLEKLFF.

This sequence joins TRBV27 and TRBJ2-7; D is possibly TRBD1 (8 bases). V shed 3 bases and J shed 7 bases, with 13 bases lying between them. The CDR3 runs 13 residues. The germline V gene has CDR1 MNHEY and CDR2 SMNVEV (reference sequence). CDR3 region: CASSFKQGGEQYV. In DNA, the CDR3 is TGTGCCAGCAGTTTTAAACAGGGGGGGGAGCAGTACGTC.

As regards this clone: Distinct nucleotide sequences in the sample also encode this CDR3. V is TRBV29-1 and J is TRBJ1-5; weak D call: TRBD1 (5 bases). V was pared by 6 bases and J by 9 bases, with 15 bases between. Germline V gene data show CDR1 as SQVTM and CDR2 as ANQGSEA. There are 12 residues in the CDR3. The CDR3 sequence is CSVGDGTGPQHF. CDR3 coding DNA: TGCAGCGTCGGGGACGGGACCGGGCCCCAGCATTTT.